The 24 T cell receptor beta chains in this list originate from one sample, sequenced in a study of blood T cell repertoires in COVID-19. Assay used: immunoSEQ multiplex PCR; TCRdb lists only in-frame clones, some missing. The sample carries over 120,000 clones, approximately 80% recorded once. Sequenced: peripheral blood. These TCRs come from a woman of 80 years or more with acute or convalescent COVID-19.

Of note for this clone: Mismatch with germline at one junction end may stem from a read error. The chain couples TRBV3-1 (or the pseudogene TRBV3-2) to TRBJ2-2, with 14 positions matching TRBD2. Germline CDR1 is LGHDT and CDR2 is YNNKEL (reference sequence). The CDR3 spans 19 residues. CDR3 loop: CASRQATGLAGVKTGELFF. Here the CDR3 DNA reads TGTGCCAGCAGGCAAGCTACGGGACTAGCGGGGGTTAAAACCGGGGAGCTGTTTTTT.

The V and J genes are TRBV19 and TRBJ1-3; D unclear. Germline V lookup: CDR1 LNHDA, CDR2 SQIVND (reference sequence). With 7 bases removed from V and 3 bases from J, the gap between germline ends came to 16 bases. There are 15 residues in the CDR3. CDR3 loop: CASTDPRGSGNTIYF. The CDR3 nucleotides read TGTGCCAGTACCGACCCCCGCGGTAGTGGAAACACCATATATTTT.

V usage is TRBV11-3 and J usage is TRBJ1-1; 7 nucleotides match TRBD1. J gave up 7 bases and V 4 bases, and 3 bases lay outside the gene matches. The CDR3 sequence is 12 residues long. Germline assignment: CDR1 SGHNT and CDR2 YENEEA. CDR3 sequence reads: CASSSRQGEAFF. As DNA, the CDR3 is TGTGCCAGCAGCTCCCGACAGGGTGAAGCTTTCTTT. Using reference TRBV11-3 and TRBJ1-1 for the parts outside the CDR3, the full variable domain is EAGVVQSPRYKIIEKKQPVAFWCNPISGHNTLYWYLQNLGQGPELLIRYENEEAVDDSQLPKDRFSAERLKGVDSTLKIQPAELGDSAVYLCASSSRQGEAFFGQGTRLTVV.

This chain joins TRBV29-1 and TRBJ1-5, with a possible D match to TRBD1 (5 bases). CDR1 and CDR2 from the germline V gene are SQVTM and ANQGSEA. The CDR3 sequence is 17 residues long. The germline V and J ends were trimmed by 0 bases and 2 bases, with 17 bases remaining between them. The CDR3 loop reads CSVEESGRLGGNQPQHF. CDR3 DNA sequence: TGCAGCGTTGAAGAATCAGGGCGGTTAGGGGGCAATCAGCCCCAGCATTTT.

This clone appeared a single time. V gene TRBV6-4 combines with J gene TRBJ2-1; 11 positions agree with TRBD1. J lost 8 bases, V lost 5 bases, and 5 bases had no gene match. The length of the CDR3 is 14 residues. The germline V gene has CDR1 MRHNA and CDR2 SNTAGT. In nucleotides, the CDR3 is TGTGCCAGCAGTTCCGGGACAGGGGGAGATGAGCAGTTCTTC. Translation gives CASSSGTGGDEQFF.

This chain uses TRBV7-6 with TRBJ2-5; 8 nucleotides line up with TRBD2. The trim removed 7 bases at V and 7 bases at J, leaving 11 bases unmatched. Germline CDR1 is SGHVS and CDR2 is FNYEAQ. CDR3 length equals 14 residues. The CDR3 spells CASNYAGGRGTQYF. In DNA form, the CDR3 reads TGTGCCAGCAACTACGCGGGGGGACGAGGGACCCAGTACTTC. The full variable domain, rest sourced from reference TRBV7-6 and TRBJ2-5, is GAGVSQSPRYKVTKRGQDVALRCDPISGHVSLYWYRQALGQGPEFLTYFNYEAQQDKSGLPNDRFSAERPEGSISTLTIQRTEQRDSAMYRCASNYAGGRGTQYFGPGTRLLVL.

V usage is TRBV5-1 and J usage is TRBJ1-6; D remains unclear. This CDR3 region has 15 residues. V was cut by 0 bases and J by 10 bases, with 14 bases left in between. Per the germline V gene, CDR1 is SGHRS and CDR2 is YFSETQ. The CDR3 spells CASSLAPGSRSPLHF. CDR3 sequence (DNA): TGCGCCAGCAGCTTGGCCCCGGGGAGTCGGTCACCCCTCCACTTT.

The J gene is TRBJ2-3, the V gene TRBV6-1, with 7 bases aligning to TRBD2. The germline CDR1 and CDR2 sequences are MNHNS and SASEGT. This CDR3 has 15 residues. V gave up 3 bases and J gave up 2 bases; unmatched junction bases: 5. This CDR3 reads CASSDERGVTDTQYF. CDR3 sequence (DNA): TGTGCCAGCAGTGATGAGCGGGGCGTCACAGATACGCAGTATTTT.

The gene calls are TRBV23-1 and TRBJ1-2; D is ambiguous. TRBV23-1 is an ORF; its function is uncertain. The CDR3 length is 19 residues. V was trimmed by 0 bases and J by 5 bases, leaving 25 bases between them. The CDR3 sequence: CASSQSEVGKGAFGYGYTF. The CDR3 DNA reads TGCGCCAGCAGTCAATCAGAGGTCGGGAAGGGAGCCTTTGGGTATGGCTACACCTTC.

The chain carries TRBV5-1 and TRBJ2-3, with unresolved D. The CDR3 loop spans 15 amino acids. V was clipped by 0 bases and J by 4 bases, with 12 bases between them. Germline V lookup: CDR1 SGHRS, CDR2 YFSETQ. The chain's CDR3 is CASSLGLVSPDTQYF. The CDR3, as DNA: TGCGCCAGCAGCTTGGGGCTAGTTTCTCCAGATACGCAGTATTTT.

The chain combines TRBV7-3 with TRBJ1-1; 10 positions agree with TRBD1. CDR1 is SGHTA and CDR2 is FQGTGA in the germline V gene. Trimming removed 0 bases from V and 6 bases from J; junction bases left unmatched: 4. This CDR3 contains 15 residues. The CDR3, as DNA: TGTGCCAGCAGCTTAACGGGACAGGGGTTATCTGAAGCTTTCTTT. Its protein product is CASSLTGQGLSEAFF. The whole variable domain, remainder taken from reference TRBV7-3 and TRBJ1-1, is GAGVSQTPSNKVTEKGKYVELRCDPISGHTALYWYRQSLGQGPEFLIYFQGTGAADDSGLPNDRFFAVRPEGSVSTLKIQRTERGDSAVYLCASSLTGQGLSEAFFGQGTRLTVV.

The CDR3 sequence: CASSQGPDGYTF. CDR3 nucleotides: TGTGCCAGCAGCCAAGGCCCGGATGGCTACACCTTC. This chain links TRBV3-1 (or the pseudogene TRBV3-2) with TRBJ1-2; no clear D gene. Per germline, CDR1 LGHDT and CDR2 YNNKEL (reference sequence). V dropped 1 base and J dropped 6 bases, with 6 bases sitting between them. This CDR3 has 12 residues.

Concerning this clone itself: One junction end does not reproduce the germline sequence, and a read error may be involved. This chain joins TRBV7-9 and TRBJ1-4; the match to TRBD1 covers 8 bases. From germline, CDR1 is SEHNR and CDR2 FQNEAQ (reference sequence). There are 14 residues in the CDR3. CDR3 bases: TGTGCCAGCGGACAGGGCCGAACTCATGAAAAACTGTTTTTT. Translating it yields CASGQGRTHEKLFF.

The chain employs TRBV4-3 and TRBJ1-2; D is unresolved. The germline V gene encodes CDR1 LGHNA and CDR2 YSLEER. V gave up 1 base and J gave up 8 bases, with 23 bases separating them. This CDR3 has 17 amino acids. The CDR3 sequence: CASSQGDSLGGRGGYTF. The DNA of the CDR3 is TGCGCCAGCAGCCAAGGGGATTCGTTGGGAGGACGAGGAGGCTACACCTTC.

This chain links TRBV19 with TRBJ1-1; D not resolved. Per germline, CDR1 LNHDA and CDR2 SQIVND (reference sequence). V was trimmed by 4 bases and J by 3 bases, leaving 18 bases between them. This CDR3 has 16 residues. The CDR3 DNA is TGTGCCAGTAGTACCCGTCCCGGGGTCATCGACACTGAAGCTTTCTTT. It encodes CASSTRPGVIDTEAFF.

In this sample, this clone turned up once. The chain carries TRBV5-6 and TRBJ1-5; TRBD1 agrees at 7 bases. With 4 bases clipped from V and 11 bases from J, the junction kept 15 bases outside the gene matches. The CDR3 is 15 residues long. Germline assignment: CDR1 SGHDT and CDR2 YYEEEE. CDR3 protein: CASSVGTVELGAQHF. For the CDR3, the DNA is TGTGCCAGCAGCGTCGGGACAGTTGAACTCGGAGCCCAGCATTTT.

This chain connects TRBV20-1 to TRBJ1-5; 8 nucleotides agree with TRBD1. This CDR3 contains 15 residues. Germline-derived CDR1 and CDR2 are DFQATT and SNEGSKA (reference sequence). Trimming cost V 3 bases and J 5 bases; bases outside gene matches: 9. DNA for the CDR3: TGCAGTGCTAGTCCGACAGGGGCCCTGGATCAGCCCCAGCATTTT. Translation gives CSASPTGALDQPQHF.

The rearrangement links TRBV6-1 to TRBJ2-5; 10 bases are shared with TRBD2. CDR1 is MNHNS and CDR2 is SASEGT in the germline V gene. The CDR3 contains 16 residues. V shed 4 bases, J shed 7 bases, and the junction held 12 bases outside the gene matches. In DNA, the CDR3 is TGTGCCAGCAGTGTAGACCTAGCGGGGGCCCCGGGGACCCAGTACTTC. Its translation: CASSVDLAGAPGTQYF.

With respect to this clone: An end of the junction differs from the germline gene, which may be a read error. The rearrangement links TRBV7-7 to TRBJ2-1; 7 nucleotides align to TRBD2. In germline, CDR1 is SSHAT, CDR2 FNYEAQ (reference sequence). The CDR3 covers 16 residues. This CDR3 is CASSSRTGTTYNEQFF. The CDR3 DNA follows: TGTGCTAGCAGCTCACGAACCGGGACTACCTACAATGAGCAGTTCTTC.

In its sample, this clone was seen a few times. V is TRBV11-3 and J is TRBJ1-6; TRBD1 might be the D (6 bases). The CDR3 is 18 amino acids. The V gene's germline CDR1 is SGHNT and CDR2 YENEEA. V lost 8 bases and J lost 10, with 30 bases in between. Here the CDR3 reads CASRPLTSTGGLGSPLHF. The CDR3 DNA reads as TGTGCCAGCCGACCTTTAACCTCGACAGGCGGGTTGGGGTCACCCCTCCACTTT.

V and J are TRBV11-3 and TRBJ1-1, with 7 bases fitting TRBD1. Germline V gene sequence: CDR1 SGHNT, CDR2 YENEEA. V lost 5 bases, J lost 1 base, and 4 bases stayed unmatched. The CDR3 consists of 14 residues. The CDR3 protein is CASSTGTANTEAFF. The CDR3 DNA follows: TGTGCCAGCAGCACCGGGACAGCGAACACTGAAGCTTTCTTT.

This sequence joins TRBV12-5 and TRBJ2-2; 12 bases fit TRBD1. Germline loops: CDR1 LGHNT, CDR2 FRNRAP. The V and J ends lost 8 bases and 5 bases, in that order; junction bases with no gene match: 15. CDR3 size: 18 residues. CDR3 sequence reads: CASLPPGQGASRTGELFF. CDR3 DNA: TGTGCTAGTCTTCCCCCGGGACAGGGGGCAAGCAGGACCGGGGAGCTGTTTTTT.

The genes are TRBV27 and TRBJ1-5, with 8 bases fitting TRBD1. V lost 3 bases and J lost 2; bases outside the gene matches: 3. CDR1 and CDR2 (germline): MNHEY, SMNVEV (reference sequence). The CDR3 extends over 15 amino acids. CDR3 bases: TGTGCCAGCAGTTTGGGGGGACAGGGCAATCAGCCCCAGCATTTT. The encoded protein is CASSLGGQGNQPQHF.

The chain carries TRBV7-2 and TRBJ1-5; 9 bases line up with TRBD1. V shed 5 bases and J 3 bases; nucleotides not matched to a gene: 8. The CDR3 extends over 16 amino acids. The germline V gene encodes CDR1 SGHTA and CDR2 FQGNSA. The CDR3 coding sequence is TGTGCCAGCAGCAGAAGGACAGGGGCTTTCAATCAGCCCCAGCATTTT. The encoded protein is CASSRRTGAFNQPQHF.